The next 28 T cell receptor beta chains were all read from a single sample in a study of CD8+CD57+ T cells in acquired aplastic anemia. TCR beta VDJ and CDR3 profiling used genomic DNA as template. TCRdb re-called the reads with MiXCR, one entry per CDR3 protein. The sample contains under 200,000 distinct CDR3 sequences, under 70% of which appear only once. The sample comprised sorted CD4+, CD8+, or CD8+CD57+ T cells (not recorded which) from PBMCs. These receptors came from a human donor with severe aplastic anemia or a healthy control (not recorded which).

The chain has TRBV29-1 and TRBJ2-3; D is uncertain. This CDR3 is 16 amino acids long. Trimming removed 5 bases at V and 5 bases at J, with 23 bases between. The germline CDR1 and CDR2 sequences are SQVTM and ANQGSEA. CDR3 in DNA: TGCAGCGTTCATCCCCACCCTCTAGAGAGTGTAGATACGCAGTATTTT. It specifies CSVHPHPLESVDTQYF.

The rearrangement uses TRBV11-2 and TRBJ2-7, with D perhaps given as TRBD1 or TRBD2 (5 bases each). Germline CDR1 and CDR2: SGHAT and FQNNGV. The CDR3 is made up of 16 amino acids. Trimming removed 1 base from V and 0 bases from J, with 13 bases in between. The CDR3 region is CASSLGPGTRSYEQYF. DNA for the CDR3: TGTGCCAGCAGCTTAGGCCCGGGGACGCGCTCCTACGAGCAGTACTTC.

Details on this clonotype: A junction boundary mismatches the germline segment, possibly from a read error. The CDR3 sequence is CASSSPGSSYNEQFF. For the CDR3, the DNA is TGCGCCAGCAGCTCCCCCGGGAGCTCCTACAACGAGCAGTTCTTC. The rearrangement links TRBV5-1 to TRBJ2-1; D possibly corresponds to TRBD2 (6 bases). In germline, CDR1 is SGHRS, CDR2 YFSETQ. CDR3 length: 15 amino acids.

The CDR3 sequence is CASSIRQGPAYDNEQFF. The CDR3 nucleotides read TGTGCCAGCAGCATTCGACAGGGACCCGCCTATGATAATGAGCAGTTCTTC. The rearrangement links TRBV7-6 to TRBJ2-1, with 7 positions matching TRBD1. CDR1 is SGHVS and CDR2 is FNYEAQ in the germline V gene. This CDR3 region has 17 residues. The ends lost 5 bases at V and 7 bases at J; junction bases unmatched: 17.

The CDR3 is CASSPNVPALSYEQYV. The DNA of the CDR3 is TGCGCCAGCAGCCCGAATGTCCCGGCCTTATCCTACGAGCAGTACGTC. The chain recombines TRBV6-1 with TRBJ2-7; no clear D gene. The germline V gene encodes CDR1 MNHNS and CDR2 SASEGT. CDR3 length: 16 residues.

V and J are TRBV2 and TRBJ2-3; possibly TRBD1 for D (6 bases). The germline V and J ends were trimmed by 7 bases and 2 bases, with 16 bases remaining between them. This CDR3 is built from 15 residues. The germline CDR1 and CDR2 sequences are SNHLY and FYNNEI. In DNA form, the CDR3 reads TGTGCCAGCAAAAGAACCTCGGGACACACAGATACGCAGTATTTT. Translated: CASKRTSGHTDTQYF.

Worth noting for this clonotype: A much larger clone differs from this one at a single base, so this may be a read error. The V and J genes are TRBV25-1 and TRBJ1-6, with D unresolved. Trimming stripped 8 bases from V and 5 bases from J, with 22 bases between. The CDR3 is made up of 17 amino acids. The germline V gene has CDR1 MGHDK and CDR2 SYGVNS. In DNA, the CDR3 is TGTGCCAGCTCACCAGACGTATGGAACAGCGATAATTCACCCCTCCACTTT. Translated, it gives CASSPDVWNSDNSPLHF.

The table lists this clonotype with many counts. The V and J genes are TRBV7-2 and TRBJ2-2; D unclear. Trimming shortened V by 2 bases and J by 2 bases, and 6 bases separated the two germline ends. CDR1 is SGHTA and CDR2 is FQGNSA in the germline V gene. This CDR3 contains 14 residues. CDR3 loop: CASSLRVNTGELFF. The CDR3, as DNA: TGTGCCAGCAGCTTACGGGTAAACACCGGGGAGCTGTTTTTT.

CDR3 sequence: CASSLRGPLGYTF. The CDR3 DNA is TGTGCCAGCAGCTTAAGGGGGCCCCTAGGCTACACCTTC. The chain couples TRBV7-2 to TRBJ1-2, with 7 bases aligning to TRBD1. The CDR3 runs 13 residues. The germline gives CDR1 SGHTA, CDR2 FQGNSA. The V and J ends lost 2 bases and 8 bases, in that order; junction bases with no gene match: 5.

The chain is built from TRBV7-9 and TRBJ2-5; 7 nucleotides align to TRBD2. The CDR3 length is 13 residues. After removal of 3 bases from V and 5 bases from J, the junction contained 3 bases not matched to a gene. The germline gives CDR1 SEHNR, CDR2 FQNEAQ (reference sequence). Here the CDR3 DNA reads TGTGCCAGCAGCTTGGAGGGAGGGGAGACCCAGTACTTC. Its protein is CASSLEGGETQYF.

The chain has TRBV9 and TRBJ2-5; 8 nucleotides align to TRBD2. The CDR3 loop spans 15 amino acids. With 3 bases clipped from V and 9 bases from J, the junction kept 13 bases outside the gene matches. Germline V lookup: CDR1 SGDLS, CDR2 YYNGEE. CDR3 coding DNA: TGTGCCAGCAGCGAGGGACTAGAGGGTCTGGGGGCCCAGTACTTC. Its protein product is CASSEGLEGLGAQYF.

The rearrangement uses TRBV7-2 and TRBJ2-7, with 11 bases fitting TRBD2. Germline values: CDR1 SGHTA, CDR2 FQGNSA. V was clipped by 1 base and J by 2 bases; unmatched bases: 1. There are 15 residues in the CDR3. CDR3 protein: CASSLELAGAYEQYF. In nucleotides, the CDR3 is TGTGCCAGCAGCTTAGAACTAGCGGGGGCCTACGAGCAGTACTTC. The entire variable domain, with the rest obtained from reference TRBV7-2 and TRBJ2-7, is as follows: GAGVSQSPSNKVTEKGKDVELRCDPISGHTALYWYRQSLGQGLEFLIYFQGNSAPDKSGLPSDRFSAERTGGSVSTLTIQRTQQEDSAVYLCASSLELAGAYEQYFGPGTRLTVT.

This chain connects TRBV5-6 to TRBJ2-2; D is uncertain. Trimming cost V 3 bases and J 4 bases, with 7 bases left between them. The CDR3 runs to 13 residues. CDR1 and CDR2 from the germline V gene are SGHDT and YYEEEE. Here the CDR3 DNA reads TGTGCCAGCAGCTCCGGAGTCACCGGGGAGCTGTTTTTT. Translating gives CASSSGVTGELFF.

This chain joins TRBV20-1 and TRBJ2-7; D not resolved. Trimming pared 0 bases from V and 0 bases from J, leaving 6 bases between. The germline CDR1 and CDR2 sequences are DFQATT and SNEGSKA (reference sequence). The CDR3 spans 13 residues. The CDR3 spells CSAREGYSYEQYF. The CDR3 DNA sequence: TGCAGTGCTAGAGAGGGTTACTCCTACGAGCAGTACTTC.

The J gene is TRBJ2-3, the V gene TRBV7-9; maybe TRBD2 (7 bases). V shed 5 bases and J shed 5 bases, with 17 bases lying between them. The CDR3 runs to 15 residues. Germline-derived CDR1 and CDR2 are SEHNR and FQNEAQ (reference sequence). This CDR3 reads CASSHLGGAVDTQYF. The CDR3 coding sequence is TGTGCCAGCAGCCATTTGGGGGGGGCGGTAGATACGCAGTATTTT.

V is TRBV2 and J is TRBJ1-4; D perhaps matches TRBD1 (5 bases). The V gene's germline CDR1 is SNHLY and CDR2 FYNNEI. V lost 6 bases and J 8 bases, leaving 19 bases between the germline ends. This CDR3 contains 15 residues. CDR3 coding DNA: TGTGCCAGCAGCCCCTCCTGGGACGTGGACGAAAAACTGTTTTTT. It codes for CASSPSWDVDEKLFF.

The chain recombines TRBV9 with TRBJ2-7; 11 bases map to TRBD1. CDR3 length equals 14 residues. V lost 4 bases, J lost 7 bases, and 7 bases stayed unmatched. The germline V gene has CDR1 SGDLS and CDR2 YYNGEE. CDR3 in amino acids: CASSPTGTGGEQYF. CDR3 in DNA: TGTGCCAGCAGCCCGACCGGGACAGGGGGGGAGCAGTACTTC.

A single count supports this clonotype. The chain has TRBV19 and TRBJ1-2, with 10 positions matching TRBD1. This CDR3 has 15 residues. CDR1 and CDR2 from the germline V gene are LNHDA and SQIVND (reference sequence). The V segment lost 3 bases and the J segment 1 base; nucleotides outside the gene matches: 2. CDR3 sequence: CASSIGTGDNYGYTF. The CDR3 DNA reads TGTGCCAGTAGTATTGGGACAGGGGATAACTATGGCTACACCTTC. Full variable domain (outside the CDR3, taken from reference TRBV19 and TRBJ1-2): DGGITQSPKYLFRKEGQNVTLSCEQNLNHDAMYWYRQDPGQGLRLIYYSQIVNDFQKGDIAEGYSVSREKKESFPLTVTSAQKNPTAFYLCASSIGTGDNYGYTFGSGTRLTVV.

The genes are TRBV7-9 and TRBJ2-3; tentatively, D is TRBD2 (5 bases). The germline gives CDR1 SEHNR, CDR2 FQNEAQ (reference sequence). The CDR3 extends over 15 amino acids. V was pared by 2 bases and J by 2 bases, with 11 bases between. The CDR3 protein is CASSLRLANTDTQYF. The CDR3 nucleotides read TGTGCCAGCAGCTTAAGGCTAGCTAACACAGATACGCAGTATTTT.

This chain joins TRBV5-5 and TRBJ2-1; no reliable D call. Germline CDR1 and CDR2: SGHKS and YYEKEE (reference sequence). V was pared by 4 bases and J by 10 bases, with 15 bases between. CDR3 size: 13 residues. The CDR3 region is CASSVESSVEQFF. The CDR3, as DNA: TGTGCCAGCAGCGTAGAAAGCTCAGTCGAGCAGTTCTTC.

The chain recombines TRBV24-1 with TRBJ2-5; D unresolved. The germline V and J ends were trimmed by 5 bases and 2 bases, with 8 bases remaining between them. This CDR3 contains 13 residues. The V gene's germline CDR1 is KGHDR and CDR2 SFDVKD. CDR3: CATSAAAQETQYF. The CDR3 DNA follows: TGTGCCACCAGTGCGGCAGCTCAAGAGACCCAGTACTTC.

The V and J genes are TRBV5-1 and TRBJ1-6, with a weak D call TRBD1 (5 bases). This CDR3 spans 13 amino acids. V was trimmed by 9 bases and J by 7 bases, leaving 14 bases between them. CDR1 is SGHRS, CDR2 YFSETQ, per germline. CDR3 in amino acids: CATRRQGNSPLHF. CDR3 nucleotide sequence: TGCGCCACCAGGAGGCAGGGCAATTCACCCCTCCACTTT.

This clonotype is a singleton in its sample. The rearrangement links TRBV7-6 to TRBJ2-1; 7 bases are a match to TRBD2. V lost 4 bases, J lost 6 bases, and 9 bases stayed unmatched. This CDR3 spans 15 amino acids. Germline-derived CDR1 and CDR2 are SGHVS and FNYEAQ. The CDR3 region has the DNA TGTGCCAGCAGCTACTTAGCGGGCGGGGGCAATGAGCAGTTCTTC. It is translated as CASSYLAGGGNEQFF.

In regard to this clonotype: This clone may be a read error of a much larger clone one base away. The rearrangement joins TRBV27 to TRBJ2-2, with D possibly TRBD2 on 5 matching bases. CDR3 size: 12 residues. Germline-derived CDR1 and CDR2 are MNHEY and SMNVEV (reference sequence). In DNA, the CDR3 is TGTGCCAGCAGTCCACGGTCCGGGGAGCCGTTTTTT. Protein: CASSPRSGEPFF.

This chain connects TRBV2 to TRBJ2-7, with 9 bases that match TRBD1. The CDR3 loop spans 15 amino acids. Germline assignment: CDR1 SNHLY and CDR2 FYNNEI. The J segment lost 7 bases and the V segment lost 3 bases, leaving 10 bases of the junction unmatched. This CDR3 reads CASSEGDREIYEQYF. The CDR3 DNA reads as TGTGCCAGCAGTGAGGGGGACAGGGAAATCTATGAGCAGTACTTC.

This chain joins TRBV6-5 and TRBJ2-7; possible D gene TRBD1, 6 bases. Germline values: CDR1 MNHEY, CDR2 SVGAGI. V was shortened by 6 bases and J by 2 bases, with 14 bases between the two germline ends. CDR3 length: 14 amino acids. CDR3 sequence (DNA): TGTGCCAGCAGAAGGGGGTACCCTCCCTACGAGCAGTACTTC. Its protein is CASRRGYPPYEQYF.

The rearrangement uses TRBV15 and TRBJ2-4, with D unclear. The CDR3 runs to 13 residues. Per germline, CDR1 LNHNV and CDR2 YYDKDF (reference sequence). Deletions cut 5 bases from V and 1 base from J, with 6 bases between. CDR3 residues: CATSVGAKNIQYF. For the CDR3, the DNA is TGTGCCACCAGCGTAGGGGCCAAAAACATTCAGTACTTC.

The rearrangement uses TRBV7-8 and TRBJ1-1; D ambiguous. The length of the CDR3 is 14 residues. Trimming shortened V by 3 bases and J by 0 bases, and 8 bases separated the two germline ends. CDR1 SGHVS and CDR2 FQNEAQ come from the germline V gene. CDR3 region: CASSFLDLNTEAFF. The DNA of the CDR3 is TGTGCCAGCAGCTTTTTGGATCTGAACACTGAAGCTTTCTTT.